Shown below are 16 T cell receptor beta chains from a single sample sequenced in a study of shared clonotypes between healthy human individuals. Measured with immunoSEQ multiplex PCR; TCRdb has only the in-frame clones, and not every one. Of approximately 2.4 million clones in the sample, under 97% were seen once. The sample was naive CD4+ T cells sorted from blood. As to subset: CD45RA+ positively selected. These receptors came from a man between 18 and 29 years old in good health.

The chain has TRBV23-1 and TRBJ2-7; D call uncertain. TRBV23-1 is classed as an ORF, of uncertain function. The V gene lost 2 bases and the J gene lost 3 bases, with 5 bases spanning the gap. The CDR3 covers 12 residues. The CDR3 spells CASSQGDYEQYF. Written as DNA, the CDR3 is TGCGCCAGCAGTCAAGGGGACTACGAGCAGTACTTC.

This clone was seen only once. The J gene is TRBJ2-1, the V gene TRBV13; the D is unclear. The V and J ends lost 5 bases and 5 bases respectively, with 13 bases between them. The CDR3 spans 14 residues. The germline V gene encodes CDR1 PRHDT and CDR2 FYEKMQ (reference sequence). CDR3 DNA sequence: TGTGCCAGCAGCCAAAACTCGGTCGACAATGAGCAGTTCTTC. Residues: CASSQNSVDNEQFF.

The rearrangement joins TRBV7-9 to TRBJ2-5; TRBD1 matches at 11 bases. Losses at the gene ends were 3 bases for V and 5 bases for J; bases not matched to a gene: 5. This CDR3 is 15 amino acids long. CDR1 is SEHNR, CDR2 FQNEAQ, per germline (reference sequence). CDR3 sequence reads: CASSFGTGGSETQYF. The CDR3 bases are TGTGCCAGCAGCTTCGGGACAGGGGGATCGGAGACCCAGTACTTC.

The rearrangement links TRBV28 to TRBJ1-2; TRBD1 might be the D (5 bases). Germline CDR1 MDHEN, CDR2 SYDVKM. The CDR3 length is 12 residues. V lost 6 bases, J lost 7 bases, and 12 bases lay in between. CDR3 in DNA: TGTGCCAGCAGAGGGACGGTGGGTGGCTACACCTTC. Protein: CASRGTVGGYTF.

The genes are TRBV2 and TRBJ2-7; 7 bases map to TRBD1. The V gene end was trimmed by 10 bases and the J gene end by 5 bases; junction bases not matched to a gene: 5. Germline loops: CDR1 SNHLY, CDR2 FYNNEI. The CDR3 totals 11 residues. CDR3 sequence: CANTGANEQYF. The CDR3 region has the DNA TGTGCCAATACAGGGGCAAACGAGCAGTACTTC.

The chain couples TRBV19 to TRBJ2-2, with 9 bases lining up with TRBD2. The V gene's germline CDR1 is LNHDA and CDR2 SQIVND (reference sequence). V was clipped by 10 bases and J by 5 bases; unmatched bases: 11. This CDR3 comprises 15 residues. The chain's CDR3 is CATSVGLALTGELFF. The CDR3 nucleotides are TGTGCCACCTCCGTGGGACTAGCCCTTACCGGGGAGCTGTTTTTT.

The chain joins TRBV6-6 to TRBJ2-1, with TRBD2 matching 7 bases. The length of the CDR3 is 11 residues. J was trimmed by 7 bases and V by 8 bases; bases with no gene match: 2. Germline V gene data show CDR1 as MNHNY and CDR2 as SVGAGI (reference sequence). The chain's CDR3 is CASLGGNEQFF. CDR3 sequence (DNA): TGTGCCAGCCTGGGGGGGAATGAGCAGTTCTTC.

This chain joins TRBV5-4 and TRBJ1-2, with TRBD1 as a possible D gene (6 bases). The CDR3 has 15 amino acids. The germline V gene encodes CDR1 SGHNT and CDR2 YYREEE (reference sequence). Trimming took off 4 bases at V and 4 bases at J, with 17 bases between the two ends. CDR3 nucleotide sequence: TGTGCCAGCAGCAAGGGGACACCGGCTGGCTATGGCTACACCTTC. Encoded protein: CASSKGTPAGYGYTF.

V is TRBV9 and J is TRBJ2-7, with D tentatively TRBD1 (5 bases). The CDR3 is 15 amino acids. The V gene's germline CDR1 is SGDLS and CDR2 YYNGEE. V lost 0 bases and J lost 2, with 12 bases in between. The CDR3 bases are TGTGCCAGCAGCGTAGATGGGGCTTCGACCTACGAGCAGTACTTC. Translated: CASSVDGASTYEQYF. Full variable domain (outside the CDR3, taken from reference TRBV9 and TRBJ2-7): DSGVTQTPKHLITATGQRVTLRCSPRSGDLSVYWYQQSLDQGLQFLIQYYNGEERAKGNILERFSAQQFPDLHSELNLSSLELGDSALYFCASSVDGASTYEQYFGPGTRLTVT.

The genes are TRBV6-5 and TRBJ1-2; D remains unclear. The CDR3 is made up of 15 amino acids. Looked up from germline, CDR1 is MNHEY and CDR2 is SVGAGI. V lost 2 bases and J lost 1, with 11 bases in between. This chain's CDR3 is CASSYGVLGNYGYTF. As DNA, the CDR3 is TGTGCCAGCAGTTACGGGGTTCTGGGTAACTATGGCTACACCTTC.

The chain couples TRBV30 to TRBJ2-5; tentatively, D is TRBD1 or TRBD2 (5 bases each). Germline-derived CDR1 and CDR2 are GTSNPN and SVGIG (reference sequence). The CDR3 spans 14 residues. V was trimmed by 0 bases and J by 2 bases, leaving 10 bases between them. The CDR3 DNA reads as TGTGCCTGGAGTGTACTAGGGGATCAAGAGACCCAGTACTTC. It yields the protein CAWSVLGDQETQYF. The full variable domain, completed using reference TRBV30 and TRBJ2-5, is SQTIHQWPATLVQPVGSPLSLECTVEGTSNPNLYWYRQAAGRGLQLLFYSVGIGQISSEVPQNLSASRPQDRQFILSSKKLLLSDSGFYLCAWSVLGDQETQYFGPGTRLLVL.

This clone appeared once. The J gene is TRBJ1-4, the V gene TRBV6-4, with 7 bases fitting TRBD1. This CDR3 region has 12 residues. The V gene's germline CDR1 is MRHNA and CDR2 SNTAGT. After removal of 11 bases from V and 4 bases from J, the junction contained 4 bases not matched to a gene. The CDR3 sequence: CAADRVNEKLFF. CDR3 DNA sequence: TGTGCCGCAGACAGGGTTAATGAAAAACTGTTTTTT.

DNA of the CDR3: TGTGCCAGCAGCCCTCTGGGACAAAACTATGGCTACACCTTC. Its translation: CASSPLGQNYGYTF. The chain uses TRBV6-5 and TRBJ1-2, with D maybe TRBD1 (6 bases). Germline-derived CDR1 and CDR2 are MNHEY and SVGAGI. CDR3 size: 14 residues. Trimming stripped 6 bases from V and 2 bases from J, with 13 bases between.

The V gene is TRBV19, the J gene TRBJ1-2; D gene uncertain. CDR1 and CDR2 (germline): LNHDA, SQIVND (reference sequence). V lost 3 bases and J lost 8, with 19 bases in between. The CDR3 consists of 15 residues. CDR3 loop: CASSIPRGRLRGYTF. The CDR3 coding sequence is TGTGCCAGTAGTATTCCGCGCGGACGCCTGAGAGGCTACACCTTC.

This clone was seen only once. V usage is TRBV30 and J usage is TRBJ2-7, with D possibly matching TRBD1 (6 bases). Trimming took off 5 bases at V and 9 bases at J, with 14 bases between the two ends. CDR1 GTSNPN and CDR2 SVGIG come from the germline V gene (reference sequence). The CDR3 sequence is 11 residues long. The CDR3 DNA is TGTGCCTGGGGTACAGGGCTGGGGCAGTACTTC. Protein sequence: CAWGTGLGQYF.

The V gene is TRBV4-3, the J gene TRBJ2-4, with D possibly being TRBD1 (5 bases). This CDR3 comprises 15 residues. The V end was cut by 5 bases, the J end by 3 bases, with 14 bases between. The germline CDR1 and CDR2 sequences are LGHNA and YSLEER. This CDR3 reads CASSSRVTDKNIQYF. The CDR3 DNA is TGCGCCAGCAGCAGCAGGGTTACCGACAAAAACATTCAGTACTTC.